Detailed here is one T cell receptor beta chain. Its cognate antigen is unknown. The J segment lost 7 bases and the V segment lost 4 bases, leaving 10 bases of the junction unmatched. Germline CDR1 is KGHDR and CDR2 is SFDVKD. This CDR3 contains 16 residues. This sample is drawn from a study of Ad26.COV2.S vaccination and SARS-CoV-2 variants. Regarding the study as a whole: There was a possibility that the TCR breadth and depth analyses underestimated total T cell responses. Reports say spike-specific CD8+ and CD4+ T cell responses covered substantial breadth after vaccination.

Treatment noted: roughly 19 received Ad26.COV2.S at low or high dose, single or two shots; 5 received placebo; per-sample allocation not given. On day 63 after the first injection, vaccine and placebo recipients gave samples. Profiling relied on immunoSEQ multiplex PCR, and the TCRdb table lists in-frame clones only, not all of them. Of more than 300,000 clones in the sample, approximately 86% were seen once. This specimen was peripheral blood, taken in a trial of Ad26.COV2.S vaccine versus placebo. The TCR comes from a person aged 18-60 years who received the Ad26.COV2.S COVID-19 vaccine or a placebo. The rearrangement uses TRBV24-1 and TRBJ2-1, with TRBD1 matching over 9 bases. CDR3 DNA sequence: TGTGCCACCAGTGAACCGACAGGGGGTGATTTGAATGAGCAGTTCTTC. Its protein product is CATSEPTGGDLNEQFF.